This T cell receptor (beta chain) was recorded in a study of blood T cell repertoires in COVID-19. For the study at large: Material from acute and convalescent COVID-19 was sourced from the United States, Italy and Spain. In each case, the material was cDNA or gDNA derived from T cells, B-cell-depleted T cells, or PBMCs.

The table came from immunoSEQ multiplex PCR; TCRdb's copy has only in-frame clones and leaves some out. The sample records over 30,000 clones, about 74% being singletons. The TCR comes from a human donor in a cohort sampled during active COVID-19. Sequences were obtained from peripheral blood.

The CDR3 is CASSALKAGLAGDTQYF. CDR3 nucleotide sequence: TGTGCCAGCAGCGCTCTGAAAGCGGGACTAGCGGGAGATACGCAGTATTTT. The V gene is TRBV7-2, the J gene TRBJ2-3; TRBD2 matches 12 bases. This CDR3 has 17 residues. The V segment lost 5 bases and the J segment 5 bases; nucleotides outside the gene matches: 11. From germline, CDR1 is SGHTA and CDR2 FQGNSA.